This is a list of T cell receptor beta chains from one sample in a study of response to subunit inactivated influenza vaccine. TCRdb fed the RT-PCR reads into MiXCR, producing one record per CDR3 protein. The repertoire includes around 470,000 distinct CDR3 sequences, under 8.5% of them detected once, and roughly 13% sits in the top ten. The sample consisted of PBMCs from blood, taken roughly 24 months after vaccination. Receptors originate from a man between 45 and 75 years old who received an inactivated influenza vaccine. Each CDR3 is given with its conserved first and last residue. The D gene is left open where the match is weak. Rows give clone size only sometimes, using once, few, many, or a class for an expanded clone.

v_gene	j_gene	d_gene	abundance	CDR3nt	CDR3aa
TRBV5-1	TRBJ2-7	.	.	TGCGCCAGCAGTACTGCAGCGTCCTACGAGCAGTACTTC	CASSTAASYEQYF
TRBV5-1	TRBJ2-7	.	many	TGCGCCAGCAGCCCGGTCGGACACCCCTACGAGCAGTACTTC	CASSPVGHPYEQYF
TRBV5-1	TRBJ1-4	.	many	TGCGCCAGCAGCTTGGAGGGGGACTCCTATGAAAAACTGTTTTTT	CASSLEGDSYEKLFF
TRBV20-1	TRBJ2-2	.	.	TGCAGTGCTAGAGATGTGGGGGACACCGGGGAGCTGTTTTTT	CSARDVGDTGELFF
TRBV27	TRBJ2-2	TRBD2	few	TGTGCCAGCAGTTTTGTAGCGGGGGCTTTGGGCACCGGGGAGCTGTTTTTT	CASSFVAGALGTGELFF
TRBV20-1	TRBJ2-3	TRBD1	.	TGCAGTGCTAGAGTGTTTGGGACAGGGGCAGATACGCAGTATTTT	CSARVFGTGADTQYF
TRBV24-1	TRBJ2-1	TRBD1	few	TGTGCCACCAGTACAGGGGCTGTTGAGCAGTTCTTC	CATSTGAVEQFF
TRBV11-2	TRBJ1-5	.	.	TGTGCCAGCAGCTTATCGGACGTTGGTAATAGCAATCAGCCCCAGCATTTT	CASSLSDVGNSNQPQHF
TRBV5-5	TRBJ2-1	TRBD1	.	TGTGCCAGCAGCTGGGACAGGGGGCCAGGCCCAGAGCAGTTCTTC	CASSWDRGPGPEQFF
TRBV10-3	TRBJ2-3	.	few	TGTGCCATCAGTAGGACAGCCACAGATACGCAGTATTTT	CAISRTATDTQYF
TRBV6-2/TRBV6-3	TRBJ2-1	TRBD2	.	TGTGCCAGCAGTTCCCTTAGACTAGCGGACGAGCAGTTCTTC	CASSSLRLADEQFF
TRBV4-2	TRBJ2-1	TRBD2	few	TGTGCCAGCAGCCAAGATCGGGCTAGCGGGGGGGCGGTGCAGTTCTTC	CASSQDRASGGAVQFF
TRBV5-1	TRBJ1-3	TRBD1	.	TGCGCCAGCAGCTATCAGGGACAGGCCGCTACTGGAAACACCATATATTTT	CASSYQGQAATGNTIYF
TRBV20-1	TRBJ1-4	TRBD1	few	TGCAGTGCTACGCCAGGGGGGGCAACTAATGAAAAACTGTTTTTT	CSATPGGATNEKLFF
TRBV5-1	TRBJ2-7	TRBD2	few	TGCGCCAGCAGCGGATACCCCGGGAGGAACTACGAGCAGTACTTC	CASSGYPGRNYEQYF
TRBV20-1	TRBJ2-7	TRBD2	.	TGCAGTGCTAGCAAAGCGTCGGACCCGGGACTAGCGGGGGCCTACGAGCAGTACTTC	CSASKASDPGLAGAYEQYF
TRBV2	TRBJ1-6	.	once	TGTGCCAGCAGGGCCGGGACCTCCTATAATTCACCCCTCCACTTT	CASRAGTSYNSPLHF
TRBV6-2/TRBV6-3	TRBJ2-5	TRBD2	many	TGTGCCAGCGGCCTAGCGGGGTCCCAGTACTTC	CASGLAGSQYF
TRBV5-1	TRBJ1-2	TRBD1	many	TGCGCCAGCAGCTTCGGGACAGGGGATGATACCACCTTC	CASSFGTGDDTTF
TRBV7-2	TRBJ2-5	.	few	TGTGCCAGCAGCTTTATGTTTAGGGAGACCCAGTACTTC	CASSFMFRETQYF
TRBV20-1	TRBJ1-6	.	many	TGCAGTGCTAGAGATCCACTACGCGGTGGCCGTAATTCACCCCTCCACTTT	CSARDPLRGGRNSPLHF
TRBV7-9	TRBJ2-7	.	few	TGTGCCAGCAGCTTCTCCGGCTACTACGAGCAGTACTTC	CASSFSGYYEQYF
TRBV12-3/TRBV12-4	TRBJ2-3	TRBD2	.	TGTGCCAGCAGTCCGACTAGCGGGAGACCAGATACGCAGTATTTT	CASSPTSGRPDTQYF
TRBV7-2	TRBJ1-6	.	many	TGTGCCAGCAGCCCTAGGAGCAATTCACCCCTCCACTTT	CASSPRSNSPLHF
TRBV28	TRBJ2-7	.	few	TGTGCCAGCAGTTTCGTGAGACAGACCTCCTACGAGCAGTACTTC	CASSFVRQTSYEQYF
TRBV20-1	TRBJ2-7	TRBD1	many	TGCAGTGCTCGTAAGGCGACAGGGGGCAACGAGCAGTACTTC	CSARKATGGNEQYF
TRBV20-1	TRBJ2-5	TRBD1	many	TGCAGTGCTTCCGGGACAGGGCATCACCAAGAGACCCAGTACTTC	CSASGTGHHQETQYF
TRBV20-1	TRBJ2-1	.	.	TGCAGTGCTAGACCCCGGGAGAAGTACAATGAGCAGTTCTTC	CSARPREKYNEQFF
TRBV15	TRBJ1-6	.	many	TGTGCCACCAGCAGAGATCGGGGGTTAAATAATTCACCCCTCCACTTT	CATSRDRGLNNSPLHF
TRBV20-1	TRBJ2-7	.	many	TGCAGTGCTAGAGAGGGGGGGCCAAGGCAGTACTTC	CSAREGGPRQYF
TRBV7-8	TRBJ1-4	.	many	TGTGCCAGCAGCACCCCGACGGGAATGGCTGAAAAACTGTTTTTT	CASSTPTGMAEKLFF